This T cell receptor beta chain was recovered during a study of blood T cells in healthy people across ages. General study points: Possibly, changes in expanded clonotypes were confounded because donor CMV status was unknown.

Germline trimming cut 4 bases from V and 1 base from J; bases unmatched to any gene: 7. Germline CDR1 is SGDLS and CDR2 is YYNGEE. The CDR3 has 15 residues. A second 7 to 11 cycle PCR used barcoded and J-beta primers. One entry per CDR3 protein, called by TCRdb with MiXCR from the 5' RACE reads. This table has 780,000 or so distinct CDR3 sequences, approximately 60% appearing once. This clonotype was seen many times. Its antigen is as yet unknown. The clonotype originates from a man between 40 and 49 years old in good health. Input material: blood. The V and J genes are TRBV9 and TRBJ1-2; TRBD1 matches 7 bases. The CDR3 is CASSRPTGSNYGYTF. CDR3 nucleotides: TGTGCCAGCAGCAGACCGACAGGGAGTAACTATGGCTACACCTTC.